This T cell receptor beta chain was obtained from a study of blood T cell repertoires in COVID-19. Study information: Samples of COVID-19 (acute and convalescent) were obtained from the United States, Italy and Spain. PBMCs, B-cell-depleted T cells, or T cells provided the cDNA or gDNA that made up the material.

Study processing details: Counts of nucleated cells, estimated from reference gene primer amplification, were obtained. This table comes from immunoSEQ multiplex PCR, and its TCRdb copy is limited to in-frame clones, with some not included. V and J calls and clone size are copied from that table; D and trimming were computed from the DNA. The sample contains more than 100,000 clones, 86% of which appear only once. The CDR3 totals 16 residues. CDR1 and CDR2 from the germline V gene are LGHDT and YNNKEL (reference sequence). V dropped 2 bases and J dropped 0; count of bases not matched to a gene: 5. The V and J genes are TRBV3-1 (or the pseudogene TRBV3-2) and TRBJ1-1; 8 nucleotides line up with TRBD1. The sample taken for sequencing was peripheral blood. The clonotype comes from a man aged 40-49 years with acute or convalescent COVID-19. CDR3 DNA: TGTGCCAGCAGCCAAACCAGGACAGGGATGAACACTGAAGCTTTCTTT. Protein: CASSQTRTGMNTEAFF.